One and the same sample provided the 19 T cell receptor beta chains below, sequenced in a study of blood T cell repertoires in COVID-19. Libraries were prepared by immunoSEQ multiplex PCR; TCRdb keeps only in-frame clonotypes and omits some of them. Altogether some 80,000 clones are present, 84% being singletons, with the ten largest covering about 20%. The sequencing sample was made of peripheral blood. The source of these receptors is a woman between 50 and 59 years old with acute or convalescent COVID-19.

The chain combines TRBV24-1 with TRBJ2-3; D perhaps matches TRBD2 (6 bases). V was trimmed by 6 bases and J by 0 bases, leaving 12 bases between them. This CDR3 region has 15 residues. Germline V lookup: CDR1 KGHDR, CDR2 SFDVKD. CDR3 protein: CATSLAGTSTDTQYF. The CDR3 region has the DNA TGTGCCACCAGTCTTGCCGGGACTAGCACAGATACGCAGTATTTT.

J is TRBJ2-1 and V is TRBV18; 7 positions agree with TRBD2. Germline loops: CDR1 KGHSH, CDR2 LQKENI. CDR3 size: 17 residues. The V segment lost 2 bases and the J segment 0 bases; nucleotides outside the gene matches: 7. The CDR3 nucleotides are TGTGCCAGCTCACCAAAAACCGGGGGGAGCTCCTACAATGAGCAGTTCTTC. Protein sequence: CASSPKTGGSSYNEQFF. The full variable domain, completed using reference TRBV18 and TRBJ2-1, is NAGVMQNPRHLVRRRGQEARLRCSPMKGHSHVYWYRQLPEEGLKFMVYLQKENIIDESGMPKERFSAEFPKEGPSILRIQQVVRGDSAAYFCASSPKTGGSSYNEQFFGPGTRLTVL.

J is TRBJ1-1 and V is TRBV2; 7 positions match TRBD1. This CDR3 spans 14 amino acids. Germline CDR1 SNHLY, CDR2 FYNNEI. Unmatched junction bases numbered 6, after V lost 8 bases and J lost 0 bases. The CDR3 DNA is TGTGCCAGCTCTGCGGACAGGATGAACACTGAAGCTTTCTTT. Translating it yields CASSADRMNTEAFF.

The chain couples TRBV21-1 to TRBJ2-5; TRBD2 is the table's D call and was not checked against the DNA. TRBV21-1 is classified as a pseudogene. CDR3 length: 17 residues. Here the CDR3 reads CASSKGWLAGIGETQYF. The CDR3 nucleotides are TGTGCCAGCAGCAAAGGATGGCTAGCGGGGATAGGGGAGACCCAGTACTTC.

V and J are TRBV5-4 and TRBJ2-4; 7 bases agree with TRBD2. There are 16 residues in the CDR3. J lost 0 bases, V lost 1 base, and 4 bases had no gene match. CDR1 and CDR2 from the germline V gene are SGHNT and YYREEE (reference sequence). In DNA, the CDR3 is TGTGCCAGCAGCTTGCCCGGGGGGATAGCCAAAAACATTCAGTACTTC. This codes for CASSLPGGIAKNIQYF.

This chain connects TRBV7-3 to TRBJ2-7; possibly TRBD2 for D (7 bases). The length of the CDR3 is 17 residues. The V and J ends lost 1 base and 0 bases respectively, with 16 bases between them. Germline CDR1 reads SGHTA; CDR2 reads FQGTGA. The CDR3 coding sequence is TGTGCCAGCAGCTTAAGCGGGGGCTCTATTAGCTCCTACGAGCAGTACTTC. As protein: CASSLSGGSISSYEQYF.

The chain uses TRBV29-1 and TRBJ2-1; the match to TRBD2 covers 9 bases. V was clipped by 5 bases and J by 9 bases; unmatched bases: 5. Germline V CDR1 and CDR2: SQVTM, ANQGSEA. The CDR3 runs 12 residues. CDR3 residues: CSVTGTSFEQFF. The CDR3 DNA follows: TGCAGCGTTACCGGGACTAGCTTTGAGCAGTTCTTC.

Here the CDR3 reads CASHLAGVQETQYF. The CDR3 DNA reads as TGCGCCAGCCATTTGGCGGGAGTACAAGAGACCCAGTACTTC. The chain joins TRBV5-1 to TRBJ2-5; 7 nucleotides match TRBD2. The V and J ends lost 7 bases and 2 bases, in that order; junction bases with no gene match: 8. CDR1 and CDR2 from the germline V gene are SGHRS and YFSETQ. The CDR3 runs to 14 residues. Full variable domain (outside the CDR3, taken from reference TRBV5-1 and TRBJ2-5): KAGVTQTPRYLIKTRGQQVTLSCSPISGHRSVSWYQQTPGQGLQFLFEYFSETQRNKGNFPGRFSGRQFSNSRSEMNVSTLELGDSALYLCASHLAGVQETQYFGPGTRLLVL.

J is TRBJ1-1 and V is TRBV7-9; D remains unclear. Germline V gene data show CDR1 as SEHNR and CDR2 as FQNEAQ (reference sequence). Trimming left V 2 bases short and J 3 bases short, with 7 bases between. This CDR3 spans 13 amino acids. CDR3 sequence: CASSLMEDTEAFF. In nucleotides, the CDR3 is TGTGCCAGCAGCTTAATGGAGGACACTGAAGCTTTCTTT.

The chain joins TRBV7-8 to TRBJ2-3, with TRBD2 matching 9 bases. Germline V CDR1 and CDR2: SGHVS, FQNEAQ. V lost 5 bases and J lost 7; bases outside the gene matches: 13. CDR3 size: 16 residues. The CDR3 reads CASSQTSGPLIHTQYF. Here the CDR3 DNA reads TGTGCCAGCAGCCAGACTAGCGGCCCTCTAATACATACGCAGTATTTT.

This chain uses TRBV5-1 with TRBJ2-3, with D unresolved. The V end lost 4 bases, the J end lost 2 bases, and 14 bases lay between the germline ends. Per germline, CDR1 SGHRS and CDR2 YFSETQ. This CDR3 has 15 amino acids. For the CDR3, the DNA is TGCGCCAGCAGCAACACGGGTCCCTACACAGATACGCAGTATTTT. It translates to CASSNTGPYTDTQYF.

The genes are TRBV25-1 and TRBJ2-5, with D possibly TRBD1 on 6 matching bases. Trimming removed 4 bases from V and 5 bases from J, with 11 bases in between. The CDR3 consists of 13 residues. Germline CDR1 reads MGHDK; CDR2 reads SYGVNS. The CDR3 region has the DNA TGTGCCAGCAGTGGTTGGGGGCAGGAGACCCAGTACTTC. Translation gives CASSGWGQETQYF. The full variable domain, rest sourced from reference TRBV25-1 and TRBJ2-5, is EADIYQTPRYLVIGTGKKITLECSQTMGHDKMYWYQQDPGMELHLIHYSYGVNSTEKGDLSSESTVSRIRTEHFPLTLESARPSHTSQYLCASSGWGQETQYFGPGTRLLVL.

V and J are TRBV27 and TRBJ1-2; possibly TRBD1 for D (6 bases). The germline V gene has CDR1 MNHEY and CDR2 SMNVEV (reference sequence). Trimming removed 5 bases at V and 4 bases at J, with 17 bases between. This CDR3 region has 15 residues. CDR3 sequence (DNA): TGTGCCAGCAGTCCCTACAGGGACGATCTCTATGGCTACACCTTC. Translated: CASSPYRDDLYGYTF.

In its sample, this clone was seen once. The chain is built from TRBV9 and TRBJ2-7, with TRBD2 identical over 13 bases. Germline loops: CDR1 SGDLS, CDR2 YYNGEE. V trimming: 4 bases; J trimming: 5 bases; junction bases outside the gene matches: 12. CDR3 size: 17 residues. DNA for the CDR3: TGTGCCAGCAGCCCCAGTTTCCAGACTAGCGGGAGGCACGAGCAGTACTTC. Translating it yields CASSPSFQTSGRHEQYF. Supplemented by reference TRBV9 and TRBJ2-7, the full variable domain reads DSGVTQTPKHLITATGQRVTLRCSPRSGDLSVYWYQQSLDQGLQFLIQYYNGEERAKGNILERFSAQQFPDLHSELNLSSLELGDSALYFCASSPSFQTSGRHEQYFGPGTRLTVT.

This clone was seen a single time. The chain carries TRBV6-2 or TRBV6-3 and TRBJ2-7, with 7 bases matching TRBD1. The CDR3 is 16 amino acids. V trimming: 5 bases; J trimming: 0 bases; junction bases outside the gene matches: 10. The germline V gene encodes CDR1 MNHEY and CDR2 SVGEGT. DNA for the CDR3: TGTGCCAGCAGTCTACATACCGGACAGGCCTCCTACGAGCAGTACTTC. It encodes CASSLHTGQASYEQYF.

This clone was picked up one time. The V call is TRBV4-3, the J call TRBJ2-3; D gene ambiguous. This CDR3 is 16 amino acids long. Germline assignment: CDR1 LGHNA and CDR2 YSLEER. Trimming left V 2 bases short and J 0 bases short, with 12 bases between. The CDR3 DNA is TGCGCCAGCAGCCAACGAGCGCCCACTAGCACAGATACGCAGTATTTT. Translated: CASSQRAPTSTDTQYF.

V gene TRBV28 combines with J gene TRBJ2-7; TRBD1 matches at 7 bases. V lost 6 bases to trimming and J lost 4 bases; unmatched junction nucleotides: 12. The CDR3 consists of 15 residues. In germline, CDR1 is MDHEN, CDR2 SYDVKM. As DNA, the CDR3 is TGTGCCAGCAGCCAACATACTGAGGACAGGTACGAGCAGTACTTC. This encodes CASSQHTEDRYEQYF.

This clone appeared a single time. The chain links TRBV19 to TRBJ2-3; no reliable D call. Germline CDR1 reads LNHDA; CDR2 reads SQIVND (reference sequence). The CDR3 has 15 residues. Between the trimmed V and J ends, which lost 3 bases and 2 bases, there was a span of 12 bases. The chain's CDR3 is CASSMAARITDTQYF. The CDR3 nucleotides are TGTGCCAGTAGTATGGCAGCGCGGATCACAGATACGCAGTATTTT.

V gene TRBV6-2 or TRBV6-3 combines with J gene TRBJ1-1; the D gene is possibly TRBD1 (6 bases). Germline V lookup: CDR1 MNHEY, CDR2 SVGEGT. CDR3 length equals 20 residues. Trimming removed 3 bases at V and 3 bases at J, with 29 bases between. In DNA, the CDR3 is TGTGCCAGCAGTTATATTTTCGGTGGATCGCGGGGGGCGCGTGACACTGAAGCTTTCTTT. This translates into CASSYIFGGSRGARDTEAFF.